This TCR beta chain was captured in a study of blood T cell repertoires in COVID-19. Study overall: Whether acute or convalescent, the COVID-19 samples came from the United States, Italy and Spain. PBMCs, B-cell-depleted T cells, or T cells were the source of the cDNA or gDNA that made up the material.

Looked up from germline, CDR1 is MNHNY and CDR2 is SVGAGI (reference sequence). V lost 0 bases and J lost 9; bases outside the gene matches: 7. The CDR3 is 14 amino acids. In the original workflow: Researchers report that nucleated cell counts were estimated from reference gene primer amplification. Assay: immunoSEQ multiplex PCR; the TCRdb copy retains only in-frame clones and omits some. V, J and clone size derive from that table, while D and trimming were established from the DNA sequence. This table has 42,000 or so clones, 70% to 90% appearing once. The chain joins TRBV6-6 to TRBJ2-7; 8 bases agree with TRBD1. The sequenced material came from peripheral blood. The TCR sequence derives from a human donor in a cohort sampled during active COVID-19. The CDR3 spells CASSYSGQGSGQYF. In DNA form, the CDR3 reads TGTGCCAGCAGTTACTCAGGACAGGGTAGCGGGCAGTACTTC.